Each of the 18 T cell receptor beta chains below was sequenced from the same sample in a study of regulatory T cells in long-lasting Graves disease. Arm-PCR of CDR3 regions with iRepertoire HTBI primers generated TCR beta libraries. TCRdb itself ran the multiplex PCR reads through MiXCR, one entry per CDR3 protein. The sample lists 530,000 or so distinct CDR3 sequences, roughly 14% seen once, with about 9.1% in the top ten. Specified time point: newly diagnosed GD, antithyroid drugs for less than 3 months. PBMCs provided the RNA from which the TCR library was made. The same data also contributed to another study, on T cells in Graves' hyperthyroidism and ophthalmopathy.

Sequenced material: peripheral blood mononuclear cells (PBMCs), taken at new diagnosis, from a patient treated with antithyroid drugs. The receptors were sampled from a man aged 30 to 39 with Graves disease.

This clonotype has at least ten counts. V gene TRBV20-1 combines with J gene TRBJ2-1; 10 positions agree with TRBD2. Germline CDR1 reads DFQATT; CDR2 reads SNEGSKA (reference sequence). The CDR3 spans 13 residues. The chain's CDR3 is CSLWASGSNEQFF. The CDR3, as DNA: TGCAGCCTATGGGCTAGCGGGAGTAATGAGCAGTTCTTC.

The chain links TRBV20-1 to TRBJ1-5, with 7 positions matching TRBD1. V lost 0 bases and J lost 7; bases outside the gene matches: 18. Germline V gene lookup returns CDR1 DFQATT and CDR2 SNEGSKA (reference sequence). The CDR3 spans 18 residues. In nucleotides, the CDR3 is TGCAGTGCTAGAGATCAAAGCAGGGGGAGGACACCGGGACAGCCCCAGCATTTT. This translates into CSARDQSRGRTPGQPQHF.

This clonotype was seen ten or more times. J is TRBJ1-4 and V is TRBV15; 9 bases map to TRBD1. There are 16 residues in the CDR3. CDR1 and CDR2 (germline): LNHNV, YYDKDF (reference sequence). After removal of 7 bases from V and 2 bases from J, the junction contained 8 bases not matched to a gene. The DNA for the CDR3 is TGTGCCACCAAATTGACAGGGGGAATCACTAATGAAAAACTGTTTTTT. This translates into CATKLTGGITNEKLFF.

This clonotype has a count of ten or more. This chain's CDR3 is CASSDGGDHGELFF. CDR3 bases: TGTGCCAGCAGTGACGGAGGGGACCACGGGGAGCTGTTTTTT. J is TRBJ2-2 and V is TRBV6-1; tentatively, D is TRBD2 (6 bases). This CDR3 comprises 14 residues. The germline V gene encodes CDR1 MNHNS and CDR2 SASEGT. V lost 3 bases and J lost 7, with 12 bases in between.

The chain recombines TRBV24-1 with TRBJ2-7, with unresolved D. Germline V CDR1 and CDR2: KGHDR, SFDVKD. V was trimmed by 2 bases and J by 5 bases, leaving 9 bases between them. The CDR3 consists of 13 residues. The CDR3 protein is CATSDSTKDEQYF. CDR3 bases: TGTGCCACCAGTGATTCGACAAAGGACGAGCAGTACTTC.

This clonotype was counted at least ten times. This chain uses TRBV9 with TRBJ2-3; 13 bases map to TRBD2. Germline V gene lookup returns CDR1 SGDLS and CDR2 YYNGEE. The CDR3 is 16 amino acids. V shed 2 bases, J shed 4 bases, and the junction held 4 bases outside the gene matches. In DNA form, the CDR3 reads TGTGCCAGCAGCGTCGGAACTAGCGGGAGGGCAGATACGCAGTATTTT. As protein: CASSVGTSGRADTQYF.

This clonotype has ten or more counts. In nucleotides, the CDR3 is TGTGCCAGCAGCTCCCGAGGGCAGGGGAAGACAGACGGTGGCAATCAGCCCCAGCATTTT. Its translation: CASSSRGQGKTDGGNQPQHF. V and J are TRBV7-2 and TRBJ1-5; a possible D gene is TRBD1 (6 bases). V lost 4 bases and J 2 bases, leaving 27 bases between the germline ends. There are 20 residues in the CDR3. Looked up from germline, CDR1 is SGHTA and CDR2 is FQGNSA.

This clonotype was counted ten times or more. The J gene is TRBJ2-7, the V gene TRBV20-1; tentative D call: TRBD1 (5 bases). Germline V CDR1 and CDR2: DFQATT, SNEGSKA (reference sequence). V lost 0 bases, J lost 1 base, and 13 bases lay in between. The CDR3 length is 15 residues. CDR3 sequence: CSARDQGAASYEQYF. CDR3 sequence (DNA): TGCAGTGCTAGAGATCAAGGGGCGGCTTCCTACGAGCAGTACTTC.

There are many counts of this clonotype. V gene TRBV20-1 combines with J gene TRBJ2-5; TRBD2 aligns across 7 bases. CDR1 and CDR2 (germline): DFQATT, SNEGSKA (reference sequence). CDR3 length equals 16 residues. Trimming removed 0 bases from V and 5 bases from J; junction bases left unmatched: 12. Here the CDR3 reads CSARDGGGRAYETQYF. The DNA of the CDR3 is TGCAGTGCTAGAGATGGTGGAGGGAGGGCCTATGAGACCCAGTACTTC.

The chain is built from TRBV15 and TRBJ1-1; 7 bases are shared with TRBD1. This CDR3 contains 15 residues. CDR1 LNHNV and CDR2 YYDKDF come from the germline V gene (reference sequence). After removal of 5 bases from V and 6 bases from J, the junction contained 12 bases not matched to a gene. Here the CDR3 reads CATSSWTGGSAEAFF. CDR3 DNA: TGTGCCACCAGCTCTTGGACAGGCGGATCGGCTGAAGCTTTCTTT.

This clonotype was found many times. This chain links TRBV12-3 or TRBV12-4 with TRBJ2-3; D possibly corresponds to TRBD2 (6 bases). With 6 bases removed from V and 1 base from J, the gap between germline ends came to 11 bases. The CDR3 is 14 amino acids. This chain's CDR3 is CASSFGGGTDTQYF. The CDR3 bases are TGTGCCAGCAGCTTTGGAGGGGGCACAGATACGCAGTATTTT.

V and J are TRBV29-1 and TRBJ2-1, with D possibly matching TRBD1 (6 bases). The CDR3 has 14 residues. Deletions cut 6 bases from V and 5 bases from J, with 17 bases between. Germline loops: CDR1 SQVTM, CDR2 ANQGSEA. CDR3 sequence reads: CSVARQDLDNEQFF. For the CDR3, the DNA is TGCAGCGTCGCTCGACAGGATCTGGACAATGAGCAGTTCTTC.

The table lists this clonotype with many counts. The rearrangement uses TRBV7-2 and TRBJ2-3; 9 bases are shared with TRBD2. TRBJ2-5 explains the end of the DNA better; the J call may be wrong. CDR3 length: 15 residues. CDR1 and CDR2 (germline): SGHTA, FQGNSA. Here the CDR3 reads CASSSSSGTRTAQYF. Here the CDR3 DNA reads TGTGCCAGCAGCTCGTCTAGCGGGACACGGACGGCCCAGTACTTC.

In this sample, this clonotype turned up many times. The chain is built from TRBV2 and TRBJ2-3; D is perhaps TRBD1 (5 bases). Looked up from germline, CDR1 is SNHLY and CDR2 is FYNNEI. Trimming shortened V by 2 bases and J by 6 bases, and 12 bases separated the two germline ends. The CDR3 totals 14 residues. The CDR3 bases are TGTGCCAGCAGTGAATTGGGCAGGGATGATACGCAGTATTTT. As protein: CASSELGRDDTQYF.

This clonotype has a count of ten or more. V gene TRBV6-2 or TRBV6-3 combines with J gene TRBJ2-1, with D perhaps being TRBD1 or TRBD2 (5 bases each). The germline CDR1 and CDR2 sequences are MNHEY and SVGEGT. The CDR3 runs 13 residues. Trimming took 6 bases from V and 6 from J, leaving 12 bases between them. The CDR3 protein is CASRYGTLNEQFF. CDR3 coding DNA: TGTGCCAGCAGGTACGGGACCCTCAATGAGCAGTTCTTC.

Ten or more counts support this clonotype. The gene calls are TRBV6-1 and TRBJ1-2; D uncertain. Trimming took off 2 bases at V and 7 bases at J, with 11 bases between the two ends. This CDR3 has 13 residues. Germline-derived CDR1 and CDR2 are MNHNS and SASEGT. CDR3 sequence: CASSEIGEFGYTF. CDR3 in DNA: TGTGCCAGCAGTGAAATTGGAGAATTTGGCTACACCTTC.

This rearrangement joins TRBV14 to TRBJ2-3; TRBD2 matches at 9 bases. Germline loops: CDR1 SGHDN, CDR2 FVKESK. J lost 5 bases, V lost 0 bases, and 12 bases had no gene match. The CDR3 runs 18 residues. CDR3 loop: CASSQEIIGGRAIDTQYF. For the CDR3, the DNA is TGTGCCAGCAGCCAAGAAATAATCGGCGGGAGGGCCATAGATACGCAGTATTTT.

This chain uses TRBV12-5 with TRBJ2-2, with 8 bases identical to TRBD2. Germline CDR1 and CDR2: LGHNT and FRNRAP. J lost 7 bases, V lost 4 bases, and 5 bases had no gene match. This CDR3 has 14 residues. The CDR3 sequence: CASGWRGESGELFF. DNA of the CDR3: TGTGCTAGTGGTTGGCGGGGGGAGAGCGGGGAGCTGTTTTTT.